Below, one TCR beta chain is given with its context. Its matching antigen is unknown. This sample is drawn from a study of CD8 T cells in Susac syndrome. Study-wide results and limits: The study admitted that it had a relatively small number of individuals in its TCR sequencing and HLA analysis.

The CDR3 is made up of 15 amino acids. Germline CDR1 reads SEHNR; CDR2 reads FQNEAQ (reference sequence). V was clipped by 5 bases and J by 2 bases; unmatched bases: 6. Reverse transcription of roughly 0.45 to 1 ug RNA was carried out with random hexamers. Amplification of TCR beta CDR3 was carried out by immunoSEQ multiplex PCR, which covered 54 Vbeta and 13 Jbeta segments. TCRdb used MiXCR to reprocess the immunoSEQ multiplex PCR reads, holding one entry per CDR3 protein. There are approximately 200,000 distinct CDR3 sequences in the sample; 90% to 95% occur only once, and roughly 0.094% lies in the top ten.

This receptor was taken from a human donor with multiple sclerosis. The sample comprised CD4+ T cells from PBMCs. The chain couples TRBV7-9 to TRBJ2-7; 10 nucleotides line up with TRBD2. This CDR3 is CASSISGRSTYEQYF. DNA for the CDR3: TGTGCCAGCAGCATTAGCGGGAGGAGTACCTACGAGCAGTACTTC.